This note documents a single TCR beta chain sequence. This sample was included in a study of blood T cell repertoires in COVID-19. CDR1 is KGHSH, CDR2 LQKENI, per germline. Trimming cost V 1 base and J 6 bases, with 10 bases left between them. This CDR3 comprises 13 residues. Profiled with immunoSEQ multiplex PCR; TCRdb holds only in-frame clones, not every one. Among over 15,000 clones listed, around 84% were seen once. The genes are TRBV18 and TRBJ2-7; possible D gene TRBD2, 5 bases. The material sequenced was peripheral blood. This TCR was recovered from a human donor in a cohort sampled during active COVID-19. The CDR3: CASSPQEGLEQYF. The CDR3 DNA is TGTGCCAGCTCACCACAAGAGGGTCTCGAGCAGTACTTC.